The clone carrying this T cell receptor (beta chain) was counted only a few times. Antigen unknown. The TCR beta CDR3 regions underwent amplification using RNA transcripts as the source. The HTBI set primed first-round TCR CDR3 RT-PCR. TCRdb passed the multiplex PCR reads through MiXCR, listing each CDR3 protein once. The sample yields approximately 320,000 distinct CDR3 sequences, around 17% seen once. This entry comes from a study of T cells in Graves' hyperthyroidism and ophthalmopathy. Study-wide results and limits: In simple terms, a model built on 13 V-J features told ophthalmopathy apart from stable hyperthyroidism.

Sample: blood. This receptor was obtained from a man aged 30-40 years with Graves' hyperthyroidism.

The CDR3 sequence: CATSDISTDTQYF. CDR3 coding DNA: TGTGCCACCAGTGATATTAGCACAGATACGCAGTATTTT. V gene TRBV24-1 combines with J gene TRBJ2-3; no clear D. Per germline, CDR1 KGHDR and CDR2 SFDVKD. Trimming cost V 3 bases and J 0 bases, with 3 bases left between them. The length of the CDR3 is 13 residues.